This T cell receptor (beta chain) was obtained from a study of shared clonotypes between healthy human individuals. Some clones are missing from TCRdb's copy, which holds only in-frame ones; the method was immunoSEQ multiplex PCR. The repertoire holds approximately 980,000 clones, 70% to 85% seen once, with approximately 1.5% in the top ten. Both subsets, CD45RA+ naive and CD45RA-negative memory, were split from the CD4+ cells. This clone was counted many times. The antigen is not known. The CDR3 contains 15 residues. In germline, CDR1 is SGHVS, CDR2 FQNEAQ. J gave up 0 bases and V 6 bases, and 5 bases lay outside the gene matches. Whole-study results and caveats: It was the few donors that limited the genetic and exposure-history diversity represented. Large depth notwithstanding, sorted-subset sequencing proved incomplete by rarefaction.

This receptor was identified in a man between 18 and 29 years old in good health. Material for sequencing was memory CD4+ T cells sorted from blood. This sample's subset: CD45RA-negative fraction. This chain links TRBV7-8 with TRBJ1-5; 7 positions match TRBD1. The CDR3 sequence is CASRETGFSNQPQHF. CDR3 sequence (DNA): TGTGCCAGCAGAGAGACAGGGTTTAGCAATCAGCCCCAGCATTTT.